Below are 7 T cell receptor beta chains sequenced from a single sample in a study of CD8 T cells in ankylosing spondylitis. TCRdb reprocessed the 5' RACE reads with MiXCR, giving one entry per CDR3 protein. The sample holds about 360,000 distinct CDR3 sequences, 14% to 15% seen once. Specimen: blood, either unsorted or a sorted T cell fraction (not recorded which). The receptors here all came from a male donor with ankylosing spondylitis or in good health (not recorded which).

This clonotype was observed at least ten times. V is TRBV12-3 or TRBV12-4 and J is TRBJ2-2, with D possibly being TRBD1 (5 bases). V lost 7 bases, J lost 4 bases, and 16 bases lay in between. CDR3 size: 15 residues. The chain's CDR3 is CASINRGLGTGELFF. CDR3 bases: TGTGCCAGCATCAATAGGGGTTTAGGCACCGGGGAGCTGTTTTTT.

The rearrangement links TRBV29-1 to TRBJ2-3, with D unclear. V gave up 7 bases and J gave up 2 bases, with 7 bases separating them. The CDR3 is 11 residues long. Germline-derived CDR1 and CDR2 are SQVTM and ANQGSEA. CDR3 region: CSGELTDTQYF. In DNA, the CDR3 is TGCAGCGGGGAACTCACAGATACGCAGTATTTT.

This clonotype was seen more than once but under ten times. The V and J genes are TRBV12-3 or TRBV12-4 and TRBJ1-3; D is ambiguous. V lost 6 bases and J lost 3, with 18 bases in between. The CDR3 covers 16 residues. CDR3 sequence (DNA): TGTGCCAGCAGCCGATCGGGGAGTGGGGTTGGAAACACCATATATTTT. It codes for CASSRSGSGVGNTIYF.

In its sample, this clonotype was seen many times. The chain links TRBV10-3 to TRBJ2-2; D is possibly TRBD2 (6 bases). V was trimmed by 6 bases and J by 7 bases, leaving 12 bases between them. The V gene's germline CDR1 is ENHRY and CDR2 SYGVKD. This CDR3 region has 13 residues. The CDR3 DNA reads TGTGCCATCAGGCGACTAGAGAACGGGGAGCTGTTTTTT. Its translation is CAIRRLENGELFF.

The chain's CDR3 is CASSSGARGGYTF. The CDR3 DNA follows: TGTGCCAGCAGTTCGGGGGCGCGGGGTGGCTACACCTTC. The gene calls are TRBV12-3 or TRBV12-4 and TRBJ1-2, with D maybe TRBD1 (6 bases). The ends were cut back, 4 bases at V and 7 bases at J, with 13 bases in the middle. The CDR3 contains 13 residues.

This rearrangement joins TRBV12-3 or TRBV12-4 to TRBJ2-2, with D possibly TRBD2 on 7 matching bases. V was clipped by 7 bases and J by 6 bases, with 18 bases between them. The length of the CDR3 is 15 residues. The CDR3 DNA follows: TGTGCCAGCACCCCAAGGGGGGGATCGCCCGGGGAGCTGTTTTTT. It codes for CASTPRGGSPGELFF.

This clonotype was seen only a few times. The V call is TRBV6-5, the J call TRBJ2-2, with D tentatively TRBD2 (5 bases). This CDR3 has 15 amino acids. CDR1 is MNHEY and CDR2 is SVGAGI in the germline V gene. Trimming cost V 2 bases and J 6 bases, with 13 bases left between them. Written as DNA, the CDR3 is TGTGCCAGCAGTTACGGCAGGCCGGGGTCCGGGGAGCTGTTTTTT. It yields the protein CASSYGRPGSGELFF.